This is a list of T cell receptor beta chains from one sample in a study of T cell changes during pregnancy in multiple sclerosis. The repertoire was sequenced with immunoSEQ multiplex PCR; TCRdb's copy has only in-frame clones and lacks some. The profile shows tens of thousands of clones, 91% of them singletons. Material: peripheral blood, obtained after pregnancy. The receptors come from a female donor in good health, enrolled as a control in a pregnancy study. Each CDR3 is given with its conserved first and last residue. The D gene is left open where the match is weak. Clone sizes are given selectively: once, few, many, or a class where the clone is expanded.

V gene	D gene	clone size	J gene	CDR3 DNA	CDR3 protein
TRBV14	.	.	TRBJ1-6	TGTGCCAGCAGCCTTCATTATAATTCACCCCTCCACTTT	CASSLHYNSPLHF
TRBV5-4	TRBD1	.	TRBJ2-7	TGTGCCAGCAGCGGGGACAGCTACGAGCAGTACTTC	CASSGDSYEQYF
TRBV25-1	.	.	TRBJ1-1	TGTGCCAGTACCTCCGGTTTGGGCTTCCATGTCGCTTTCTTT	CASTSGLGFHVAFF
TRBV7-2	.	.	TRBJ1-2	TGTGCCAGCAGCTTAGCGACAGACTATGGCTACACCTTC	CASSLATDYGYTF
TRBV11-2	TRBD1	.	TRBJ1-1	TGTGCCAGCAGTCCACAGGGGGCTAAAGGGAGCACTGAAGCTTTCTTT	CASSPQGAKGSTEAFF
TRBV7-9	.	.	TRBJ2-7	TGTGCCAGCAGCTTAGCGTTCCCGGACGAGCAGTACTTC	CASSLAFPDEQYF
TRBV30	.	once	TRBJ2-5	TGTGCCTGGAGTGTACTTCGGAAAGGGAGCCAAGAGACCCAGTACTTC	CAWSVLRKGSQETQYF
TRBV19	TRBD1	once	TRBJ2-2	TGTGCCAGTAGGGAGCAGGGGGTCAACACCGGGGAGCTGTTTTTT	CASREQGVNTGELFF
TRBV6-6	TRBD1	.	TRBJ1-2	TGTGCCAGCACCAGGGGGACGGATTATGGCTACACCTTC	CASTRGTDYGYTF
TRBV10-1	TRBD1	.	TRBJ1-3	TGCGCCAGCAGTGAGTGCCTGTACGACGCCGACAGGGTGGCTGGAAACACCATATATTTT	CASSECLYDADRVAGNTIYF
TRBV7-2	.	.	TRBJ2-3	TGTGCCAGCAGCTTAGGGCCGGGGGAGACAGATACGCAGTATTTT	CASSLGPGETDTQYF
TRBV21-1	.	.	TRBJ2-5	TGTGCCAGCAGCCCCCGAGGACAGGGGGAGACCCAGTACTTC	CASSPRGQGETQYF
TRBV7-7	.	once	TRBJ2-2	TGTGCCAGCAGCCCGAATACTAGGACGGGTAGGACCGGGGAGCTGTTTTTT	CASSPNTRTGRTGELFF
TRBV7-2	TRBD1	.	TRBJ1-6	TGTGCCAGCAGCCCGAACCGACAGGGTGGGTCGGGGCGCCTCCACTTT	CASSPNRQGGSGRLHF
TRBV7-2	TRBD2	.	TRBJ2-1	TGTGCCAGCAGCAGCGGACTAGCGGGGGGCGGGTTCTTC	CASSSGLAGGGFF
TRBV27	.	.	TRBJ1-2	TGTGCCAGCAGTCTTTGGGGGCAGGGAAACTATGGCTACACCTTC	CASSLWGQGNYGYTF